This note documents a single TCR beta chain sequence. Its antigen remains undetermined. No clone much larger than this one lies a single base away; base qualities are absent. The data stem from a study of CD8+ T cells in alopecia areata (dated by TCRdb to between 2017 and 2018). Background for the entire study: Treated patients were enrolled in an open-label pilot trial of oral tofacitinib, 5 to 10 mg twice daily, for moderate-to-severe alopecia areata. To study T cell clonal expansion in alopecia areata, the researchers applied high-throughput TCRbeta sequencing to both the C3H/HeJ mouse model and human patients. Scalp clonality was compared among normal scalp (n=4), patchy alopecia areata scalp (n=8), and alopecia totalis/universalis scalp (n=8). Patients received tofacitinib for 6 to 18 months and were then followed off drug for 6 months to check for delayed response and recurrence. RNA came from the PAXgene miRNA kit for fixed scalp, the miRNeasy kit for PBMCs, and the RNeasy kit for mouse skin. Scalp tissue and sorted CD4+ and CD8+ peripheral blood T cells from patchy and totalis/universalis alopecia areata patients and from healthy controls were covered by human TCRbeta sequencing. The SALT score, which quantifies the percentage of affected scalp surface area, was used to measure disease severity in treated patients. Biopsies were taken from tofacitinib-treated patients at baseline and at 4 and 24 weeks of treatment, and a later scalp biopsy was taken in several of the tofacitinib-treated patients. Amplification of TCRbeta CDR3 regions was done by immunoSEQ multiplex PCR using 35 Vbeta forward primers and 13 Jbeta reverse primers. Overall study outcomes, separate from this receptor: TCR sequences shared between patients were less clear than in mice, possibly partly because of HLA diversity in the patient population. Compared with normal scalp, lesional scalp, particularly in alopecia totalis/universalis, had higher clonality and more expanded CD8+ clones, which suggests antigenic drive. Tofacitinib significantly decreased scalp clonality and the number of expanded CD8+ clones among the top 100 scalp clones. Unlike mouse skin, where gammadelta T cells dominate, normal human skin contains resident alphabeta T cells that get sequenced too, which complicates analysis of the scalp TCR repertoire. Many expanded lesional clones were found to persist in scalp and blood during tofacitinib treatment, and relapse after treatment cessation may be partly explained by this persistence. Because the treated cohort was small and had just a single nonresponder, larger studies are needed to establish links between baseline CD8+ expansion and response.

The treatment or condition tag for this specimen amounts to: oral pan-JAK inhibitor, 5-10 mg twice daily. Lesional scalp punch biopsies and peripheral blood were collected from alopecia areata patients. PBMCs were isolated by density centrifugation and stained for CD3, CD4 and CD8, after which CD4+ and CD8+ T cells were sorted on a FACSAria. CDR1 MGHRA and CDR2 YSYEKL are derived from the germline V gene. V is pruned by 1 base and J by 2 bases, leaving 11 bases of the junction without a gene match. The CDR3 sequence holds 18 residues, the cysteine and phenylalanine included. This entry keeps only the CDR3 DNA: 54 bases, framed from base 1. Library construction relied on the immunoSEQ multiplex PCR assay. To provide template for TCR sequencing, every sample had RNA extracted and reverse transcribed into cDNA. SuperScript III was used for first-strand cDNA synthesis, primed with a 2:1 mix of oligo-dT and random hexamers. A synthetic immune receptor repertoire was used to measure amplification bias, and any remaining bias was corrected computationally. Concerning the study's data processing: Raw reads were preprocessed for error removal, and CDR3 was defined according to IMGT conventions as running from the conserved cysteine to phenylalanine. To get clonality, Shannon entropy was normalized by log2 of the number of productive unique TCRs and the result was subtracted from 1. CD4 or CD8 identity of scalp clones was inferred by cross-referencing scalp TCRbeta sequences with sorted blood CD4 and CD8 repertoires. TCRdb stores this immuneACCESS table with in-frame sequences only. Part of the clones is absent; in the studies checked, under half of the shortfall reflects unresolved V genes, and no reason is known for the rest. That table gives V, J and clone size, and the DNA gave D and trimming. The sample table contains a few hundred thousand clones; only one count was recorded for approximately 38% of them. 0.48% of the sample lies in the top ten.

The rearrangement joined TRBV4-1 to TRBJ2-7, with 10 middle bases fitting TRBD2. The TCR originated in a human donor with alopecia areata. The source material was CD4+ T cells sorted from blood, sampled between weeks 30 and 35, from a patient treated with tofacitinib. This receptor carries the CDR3 CASSQAITSGTITYEQYF. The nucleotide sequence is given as TGCGCCAGCAGCCAAGCGATCACTAGCGGGACGATAACCTACGAGCAGTACTTC.